Listed here are 14 T cell receptor beta chains from one sample, sequenced in a study of T cell responses to AZD1222 COVID-19 vaccine. Assay: immunoSEQ multiplex PCR; the TCRdb copy retains only in-frame clones and omits some. The profile shows approximately 79,000 clones, 83% of them singletons. The input for sequencing was peripheral blood, taken 28 days after the second AZD1222 dose. These receptors all stem from an adult who received the AZD1222 COVID-19 vaccine.

V is TRBV19 and J is TRBJ1-5; D is unclear. The length of the CDR3 is 13 residues. The V end was cut by 3 bases, the J end by 5 bases, with 8 bases between. Looked up from germline, CDR1 is LNHDA and CDR2 is SQIVND (reference sequence). The CDR3, as DNA: TGTGCCAGTAGTATTCAGGTCGATCAGCCCCAGCATTTT. As protein: CASSIQVDQPQHF. Using reference TRBV19 and TRBJ1-5 for the parts outside the CDR3, the full variable domain is DGGITQSPKYLFRKEGQNVTLSCEQNLNHDAMYWYRQDPGQGLRLIYYSQIVNDFQKGDIAEGYSVSREKKESFPLTVTSAQKNPTAFYLCASSIQVDQPQHFGDGTRLSIL.

The V and J genes are TRBV15 and TRBJ2-1, with a tentative D call TRBD1 (5 bases). The CDR3 has 13 residues. From germline, CDR1 is LNHNV and CDR2 YYDKDF (reference sequence). V gave up 3 bases and J gave up 4 bases, with 7 bases separating them. The CDR3 DNA sequence: TGTGCCACCAGCAGGAGGACATACAATGAGCAGTTCTTC. This gives the protein CATSRRTYNEQFF.

The rearrangement links TRBV29-1 to TRBJ1-1, with TRBD1 identical over 9 bases. The CDR3 is 19 amino acids. The germline V gene encodes CDR1 SQVTM and CDR2 ANQGSEA. Trimming removed 3 bases from V and 2 bases from J; junction bases left unmatched: 19. The CDR3 sequence is CSVDPLPPSDRGGNTEAFF. The CDR3 DNA reads as TGCAGCGTTGACCCCCTCCCCCCCAGTGACAGGGGGGGAAACACTGAAGCTTTCTTT.

The genes are TRBV7-6 and TRBJ2-3; TRBD2 aligns across 9 bases. Germline V CDR1 and CDR2: SGHVS, FNYEAQ. The trim removed 5 bases at V and 6 bases at J, leaving 12 bases unmatched. The CDR3 is 16 residues long. In nucleotides, the CDR3 is TGTGCCAGCAGCCTTGGCCGACTAGCGGCCCGGGATACGCAGTATTTT. This gives the protein CASSLGRLAARDTQYF.

The chain joins TRBV23-1 to TRBJ2-3; 15 nucleotides line up with TRBD2. TRBV23-1 is placed among ORFs of uncertain function. The CDR3 has 18 amino acids. With V trimmed by 6 bases and J by 1 base, 8 bases remained unmatched. CDR3 coding DNA: TGCGCCAGCAGAGGCGGGACTAGCGGGAGGCGCCGCACAGATACGCAGTATTTT. Encoded protein: CASRGGTSGRRRTDTQYF.

CDR3 coding DNA: TGTGCCAGCAGCTTGGGGGGGACAGATCAGCCCCAGCATTTT. Amino acid sequence: CASSLGGTDQPQHF. The genes are TRBV5-4 and TRBJ1-5; 7 bases fit TRBD1. Germline-derived CDR1 and CDR2 are SGHNT and YYREEE (reference sequence). The CDR3 is 14 residues long. Losses at the gene ends were 0 bases for V and 5 bases for J; bases not matched to a gene: 2.

V gene TRBV2 combines with J gene TRBJ1-1; TRBD1 is a possible D gene (5 bases). Trimming took 2 bases from V and 6 from J, leaving 13 bases between them. The CDR3 consists of 14 residues. The germline V gene has CDR1 SNHLY and CDR2 FYNNEI. CDR3 coding DNA: TGTGCCAGCAGTGAATACACTCGGGGGTCTGAAGCTTTCTTT. The encoded protein is CASSEYTRGSEAFF.

This clone has just a few counts. The V call is TRBV2, the J call TRBJ1-4; TRBD1 aligns across 7 bases. The CDR3 runs to 15 residues. After removal of 7 bases from V and 6 bases from J, the junction contained 11 bases not matched to a gene. Germline-derived CDR1 and CDR2 are SNHLY and FYNNEI. CDR3 protein: CASTRQGSYDEKLFF. The CDR3 DNA reads as TGTGCCAGCACCCGACAGGGCAGTTATGATGAAAAACTGTTTTTT. Looking up the rest from reference TRBV2 and TRBJ1-4 gives the full variable domain: EPEVTQTPSHQVTQMGQEVILRCVPISNHLYFYWYRQILGQKVEFLVSFYNNEISEKSEIFDDQFSVERPDGSNFTLKIRSTKLEDSAMYFCASTRQGSYDEKLFFGSGTQLSVL.

The V gene is TRBV19, the J gene TRBJ2-1; D ambiguous. V lost 2 bases and J lost 3, with 17 bases in between. CDR3 size: 17 residues. The germline CDR1 and CDR2 sequences are LNHDA and SQIVND (reference sequence). In DNA form, the CDR3 reads TGTGCCAGTAGTATATTGTCCTCCTCTATGGGCTACAATGAGCAGTTCTTC. Translating it yields CASSILSSSMGYNEQFF.

The chain has TRBV27 and TRBJ2-7; 11 bases align to TRBD2. V trimming: 5 bases; J trimming: 7 bases; junction bases outside the gene matches: 16. The CDR3 consists of 17 residues. Germline CDR1 MNHEY, CDR2 SMNVEV (reference sequence). The CDR3: CASSLKPPLAGGGEQYF. CDR3 DNA sequence: TGTGCCAGCAGTCTTAAACCCCCCCTAGCGGGAGGAGGTGAGCAGTACTTC.

The chain joins TRBV28 to TRBJ1-5, with D tentatively TRBD1 (5 bases). V gave up 2 bases and J gave up 4 bases, with 12 bases separating them. The CDR3 runs 15 residues. Germline lookup yields CDR1 MDHEN and CDR2 SYDVKM. For the CDR3, the DNA is TGTGCCAGCAGTTTAGGCGGTTGGGGGAATCAGCCCCAGCATTTT. Protein: CASSLGGWGNQPQHF.

This clone was counted between two and nine times. The chain carries TRBV30 and TRBJ2-3, with D perhaps TRBD1 or TRBD2 (5 bases each). The CDR3 totals 12 residues. Germline CDR1 and CDR2: GTSNPN and SVGIG (reference sequence). The V end lost 4 bases, the J end lost 7 bases, and 12 bases lay between the germline ends. CDR3 in amino acids: CAWTRGANTQYF. The CDR3 region has the DNA TGTGCCTGGACGAGAGGGGCTAATACGCAGTATTTT. Using reference TRBV30 and TRBJ2-3 for the parts outside the CDR3, the full variable domain is SQTIHQWPATLVQPVGSPLSLECTVEGTSNPNLYWYRQAAGRGLQLLFYSVGIGQISSEVPQNLSASRPQDRQFILSSKKLLLSDSGFYLCAWTRGANTQYFGPGTRLTVL.

This chain joins TRBV27 and TRBJ2-7, with D possibly matching TRBD2 (6 bases). The CDR3 is 15 amino acids. Deletions cut 4 bases from V and 4 bases from J, with 17 bases between. Germline V gene sequence: CDR1 MNHEY, CDR2 SMNVEV (reference sequence). The CDR3 sequence is CASSWSGAGPYEQYF. CDR3 nucleotides: TGTGCCAGCAGTTGGAGCGGAGCGGGCCCGTACGAGCAGTACTTC.

The rearrangement uses TRBV19 and TRBJ2-7, with D tentatively TRBD1 or TRBD2 (5 bases each). Germline CDR1 and CDR2: LNHDA and SQIVND (reference sequence). This CDR3 is 14 amino acids long. With 3 bases removed from V and 2 bases from J, the gap between germline ends came to 11 bases. As DNA, the CDR3 is TGTGCCAGTAGTATCCGGCAGGGAGCCTACGAGCAGTACTTC. It specifies CASSIRQGAYEQYF.